In this sample, the clone carrying this T cell receptor beta chain turned up once. 60 Vbeta and 13 Jbeta primers were used in PCR. Clones were sequenced by immunoSEQ multiplex PCR, and TCRdb holds only the in-frame ones, with some missing. Of 150,000 to 200,000 clones listed, about 85% are singletons. The data were taken from a study of cytomegalovirus exposure and HLA in healthy donors. The clonotype comes from a girl between 10 and 17 years old in good health and CMV-seropositive. The sequenced sample was PBMCs.

The CDR3 here is CASSLTLSLADEQYF. The CDR3 DNA reads as TGTGCCAGCAGCTTAACGTTGAGTCTAGCCGACGAGCAGTACTTC. The chain combines TRBV7-3 with TRBJ2-7; D possibly corresponds to TRBD2 (5 bases). From germline, CDR1 is SGHTA and CDR2 FQGTGA. The CDR3 runs to 15 residues. The V end was cut by 0 bases, the J end by 5 bases, with 14 bases between.